This TCR beta chain comes out of a study of T cell responses to AZD1222 COVID-19 vaccine. Sequencing was performed with immunoSEQ multiplex PCR; in TCRdb, only in-frame clones are kept and a portion is missing. The data show approximately 210,000 clones, approximately 94% seen once. The CDR3 has 18 residues. V was clipped by 3 bases and J by 0 bases; unmatched bases: 6. Germline CDR1 is LGHDT and CDR2 is YNNKEL (reference sequence). The chain employs TRBV3-1 (or the pseudogene TRBV3-2) and TRBJ2-6, with 9 bases lining up with TRBD1. The sequencing used peripheral blood, collected 28 days after the second dose of the MenACWY control vaccine. The clonotype originates from an adult who received the MenACWY meningococcal vaccine as a control. CDR3 DNA sequence: TGTGCCAGCAGCCAGCCGGACAGGGGTTTCTCTGGGGCCAACGTCCTGACTTTC. It specifies CASSQPDRGFSGANVLTF.